The sequence of this T cell receptor (beta chain) was determined in a study of blood T cells in healthy people across ages. Sample-barcoded 5' priming and a J-beta primer mix drove a second PCR of roughly 7 to 11 cycles. TCRdb recomputed calls from the 5' RACE reads with MiXCR, one row per CDR3 protein. The repertoire consists of over 450,000 distinct CDR3 sequences, with nearly 25% occurring once and the leading ten covering roughly 9%. Germline CDR1 SGHTA, CDR2 FQGNSA. V was clipped by 1 base and J by 1 base, with 13 bases between them. The CDR3 contains 16 residues. A further study also used this sample, focusing on T cells of mothers and their children.

The chain carries TRBV7-2 and TRBJ2-5; D is undetermined. The origin of this receptor is a boy between 5 and 17 years old in good health. Source material: blood. CDR3 region: CASSLGPAPPQETQYF. The CDR3 DNA is TGTGCCAGCAGCTTAGGGCCGGCGCCCCCCCAAGAGACCCAGTACTTC.